This T cell receptor (beta chain) appears in the sequencing data of a study of T cells in Graves' hyperthyroidism and ophthalmopathy. Study-level information: Any treatment followed the collection of peripheral blood at initial diagnosis.

The authors obtained PBMCs from 9 to 10 ml of fresh peripheral blood. This clonotype occurred once. Amplification of TCR beta CDR3 regions used RNA as the template. HTBI primers were employed in a first-round RT-PCR of the TCR CDR3. TCRdb ran MiXCR on the multiplex PCR reads and lists one entry per CDR3 protein. This repertoire shows a few hundred thousand distinct CDR3 sequences, roughly 14% found once; its top ten account for less than 9.5%. This CDR3 has 11 residues. V lost 3 bases and J lost 8, with 10 bases in between. Germline CDR1 DFQATT, CDR2 SNEGSKA (reference sequence). V usage is TRBV20-1 and J usage is TRBJ1-1, with D tentatively TRBD1 (5 bases). The sample taken for sequencing was blood. The receptor was derived from a young woman with Graves' hyperthyroidism. The chain's CDR3 is CSASGTVEAFF. For the CDR3, the DNA is TGCAGTGCTAGCGGGACTGTAGAAGCTTTCTTT.